This is a list of T cell receptor beta chains from one sample in a study. TCRdb reprocessed the RT-PCR reads with MiXCR, giving one entry per CDR3 protein. The sample includes hundreds of thousands of distinct CDR3 sequences, 11% to 15% seen only once; the top ten take 3.6%. The source material was memory CD4+ T cells from blood. Source of these receptors: a female donor in good health, serving as a healthy control. Both conserved end residues are part of each CDR3. A D gene is named only where the DNA matches it firmly. Rows may omit the clone size; those that give it use once, few, many or a size class.

clone_size j_call d_call v_call cdr3_aa cdr3_nt
few TRBJ1-6 NA TRBV27 CASRVEARIGSPLHF TGTGCCAGCAGGGTCGAGGCCCGTATAGGGTCACCCCTCCACTTT
few TRBJ2-5 NA TRBV6-6 CASSYATAQETQYF TGTGCCAGCAGTTACGCGACAGCCCAAGAGACCCAGTACTTC
few TRBJ2-3 NA TRBV3-1 CASSQGFSDTQYF TGTGCCAGCAGCCAAGGTTTTTCAGATACGCAGTATTTT
few TRBJ1-1 NA TRBV9 CASSVYPQNPNTEAFF TGTGCCAGCAGCGTATACCCCCAGAACCCGAACACTGAAGCTTTCTTT
few TRBJ2-2 NA TRBV7-2 CASSLVRVFTGELFF TGTGCCAGCAGCTTAGTTAGGGTCTTTACCGGGGAGCTGTTTTTT
NA TRBJ1-5 NA TRBV4-1 CASSQEGGLQPQHF TGCGCCAGCAGCCAAGAAGGGGGGCTTCAGCCCCAGCATTTT
NA TRBJ2-1 TRBD2 TRBV18 CASSPPIASGSYNEQFF TGTGCCAGCTCACCCCCCATCGCTAGCGGATCCTACAATGAGCAGTTCTTC
NA TRBJ1-1 NA TRBV7-2 CASSSWPDEAFF TGTGCCAGCAGCTCATGGCCGGATGAAGCTTTCTTT
many TRBJ2-1 NA TRBV27 CASSRPGGHNEQFF TGTGCCAGCAGCCGGCCCGGGGGCCACAATGAGCAGTTCTTC
many TRBJ2-7 NA TRBV4-1 CASSRNGRDAYEQYF TGCGCCAGCAGCAGAAATGGGCGGGATGCCTACGAGCAGTACTTC
many TRBJ2-1 NA TRBV7-2 CASSPGGVNEQFF TGTGCCAGCAGCCCGGGCGGGGTCAATGAGCAGTTCTTC
NA TRBJ1-5 NA TRBV28 CASILSGGNNQPQHF TGTGCCAGCATCCTTTCGGGGGGCAACAATCAGCCCCAGCATTTT
NA TRBJ2-3 NA TRBV6-6 CASNLPGRTDTQYF TGTGCCAGCAACCTACCGGGCCGCACAGATACGCAGTATTTT
few TRBJ2-1 NA TRBV2 CASRAARSPYNEQFF TGTGCCAGCAGGGCGGCCCGGAGCCCATACAATGAGCAGTTCTTC
NA TRBJ2-7 NA TRBV7-9 CASSLGGAIPYEQYF TGTGCCAGCAGCTTAGGAGGGGCAATTCCATACGAGCAGTACTTC
few TRBJ2-5 NA TRBV5-1 CASSLALGVQETQYF TGCGCCAGCAGCTTGGCCTTGGGGGTCCAAGAGACCCAGTACTTC
many TRBJ2-7 TRBD2 TRBV6-2/TRBV6-3 CASSPMVGLALYEQYF TGTGCCAGCAGTCCAATGGTGGGACTAGCTTTGTACGAGCAGTACTTC
many TRBJ2-7 TRBD1 TRBV12-3/TRBV12-4 CASSLRQGLAYEQYF TGTGCCAGCAGTCTCCGACAGGGGCTAGCCTACGAGCAGTACTTC
many TRBJ1-1 NA TRBV12-3/TRBV12-4 CASSFDGMNTEAFF TGTGCCAGCAGTTTCGATGGGATGAACACTGAAGCTTTCTTT
NA TRBJ1-2 NA TRBV27 CASSRHLNYGYTF TGTGCCAGCAGCCGGCACCTTAACTATGGCTACACCTTC
many TRBJ2-3 NA TRBV7-2 CASSPRTTDTQYF TGTGCCAGCAGCCCCAGGACAACAGATACGCAGTATTTT
few TRBJ2-3 NA TRBV30 CAWSVGSRDTQYF TGTGCCTGGAGTGTTGGGAGCCGCGATACGCAGTATTTT
NA TRBJ2-2 NA TRBV5-1 CASLEGNDGELFF TGCGCCAGTCTTGAGGGTAACGACGGGGAGCTGTTTTTT
NA TRBJ2-4 NA TRBV18 CASSRPENIQYF TGTGCCAGCTCCCGTCCCGAAAACATTCAGTACTTC
NA TRBJ2-7 NA TRBV7-2 CASSFSTGTEQYF TGTGCCAGCAGCTTTAGCACAGGGACCGAGCAGTACTTC
few TRBJ1-1 TRBD1 TRBV7-2 CASSPNPSRTGKTEAFF TGTGCCAGCAGCCCCAATCCGAGTAGGACAGGGAAAACTGAAGCTTTCTTT
few TRBJ2-1 NA TRBV7-3 CASSSRQGRNEQFF TGTGCCAGCAGCTCCCGGCAGGGTCGGAATGAGCAGTTCTTC
few TRBJ1-2 TRBD1 TRBV5-1 CASSSRTGAGYGYTF TGCGCCAGCAGCTCTAGGACAGGGGCAGGCTATGGCTACACCTTC
many TRBJ2-1 TRBD1 TRBV6-5 CASRDDRGLYNEQFF TGTGCCAGCAGAGACGACAGGGGGCTCTACAATGAGCAGTTCTTC
NA TRBJ2-7 TRBD1 TRBV3-1 CASSSLQGNEQYF TGTGCCAGCAGCTCCCTACAGGGGAACGAGCAGTACTTC
NA TRBJ2-5 NA TRBV7-2 CASSLERGGQETQYF TGTGCCAGCAGCTTAGAGAGAGGGGGCCAAGAGACCCAGTACTTC
NA TRBJ1-1 TRBD1 TRBV10-2 CASRQSGGRNTEAFF TGCGCCAGCAGACAATCAGGGGGCAGGAACACTGAAGCTTTCTTT